These 23 T cell receptor beta chains came from one sample sequenced in a study of blood T cell repertoires in COVID-19. Clones were sequenced by immunoSEQ multiplex PCR, and TCRdb holds only the in-frame ones, with some missing. The repertoire consists of fewer than 80,000 clones, with around 86% occurring once and the leading ten covering 2%. The sample taken for sequencing was peripheral blood. All receptors come from a young man with acute or convalescent COVID-19.

J is TRBJ2-2 and V is TRBV19; no clear D. Germline-derived CDR1 and CDR2 are LNHDA and SQIVND (reference sequence). This CDR3 is 13 amino acids long. The V end lost 7 bases, the J end lost 8 bases, and 14 bases lay between the germline ends. The CDR3 sequence: CASTPRYAGELFF. The CDR3 region has the DNA TGTGCCAGTACCCCCCGGTACGCAGGGGAGCTGTTTTTT.

Only a few counts were recorded for this clone. The rearrangement joins TRBV30 to TRBJ2-7; the match to TRBD1 covers 7 bases. Germline values: CDR1 GTSNPN, CDR2 SVGIG (reference sequence). This CDR3 is built from 13 residues. V was pared by 2 bases and J by 7 bases, with 8 bases of the junction left unmatched. CDR3 sequence reads: CAWSPDRVGEQYV. Written as DNA, the CDR3 is TGTGCCTGGAGTCCAGACAGGGTAGGAGAGCAGTACGTC.

The chain uses TRBV18 and TRBJ2-5, with D unresolved. The CDR3 length is 12 residues. V was pared by 6 bases and J by 4 bases, with 9 bases between. CDR1 is KGHSH and CDR2 is LQKENI in the germline V gene. In nucleotides, the CDR3 is TGTGCCAGCTCCCCCCGAGGAGAGACCCAGTACTTC. Protein product: CASSPRGETQYF. The full variable domain, in which reference TRBV18 and TRBJ2-5 provide the parts outside the CDR3, is NAGVMQNPRHLVRRRGQEARLRCSPMKGHSHVYWYRQLPEEGLKFMVYLQKENIIDESGMPKERFSAEFPKEGPSILRIQQVVRGDSAAYFCASSPRGETQYFGPGTRLLVL.

The chain has TRBV5-5 and TRBJ1-1, with a weak D call TRBD1 (6 bases). Trimming shortened V by 0 bases and J by 8 bases, and 20 bases separated the two germline ends. Looked up from germline, CDR1 is SGHKS and CDR2 is YYEKEE (reference sequence). The CDR3 is made up of 16 amino acids. The CDR3 nucleotides read TGTGCCAGCAGCTTGGAATCGACAGGCTGGGGGTTGGAAGCTTTCTTT. Translating it yields CASSLESTGWGLEAFF.

This clone was observed a single time. The rearrangement joins TRBV6-2 or TRBV6-3 to TRBJ1-4; D might be TRBD1 (6 bases). CDR1 and CDR2 from the germline V gene are MNHEY and SVGEGT. V was trimmed by 5 bases and J by 8 bases, leaving 9 bases between them. This CDR3 has 12 residues. The CDR3 nucleotides read TGTGCCAGCAGTCCAGGGGCCGAAAAACTGTTTTTT. It translates to CASSPGAEKLFF.

This chain uses TRBV4-3 with TRBJ2-7; 9 positions agree with TRBD2. The length of the CDR3 is 15 residues. Germline assignment: CDR1 LGHNA and CDR2 YSLEER. With V trimmed by 0 bases and J by 2 bases, 2 bases remained unmatched. This chain's CDR3 is CASSQEGGRAYEQYF. CDR3 nucleotide sequence: TGCGCCAGCAGCCAAGAGGGCGGGAGGGCCTACGAGCAGTACTTC.

The chain joins TRBV9 to TRBJ1-1; the match to TRBD1 covers 9 bases. Losses at the gene ends were 3 bases for V and 5 bases for J; bases not matched to a gene: 11. CDR1 and CDR2 (germline): SGDLS, YYNGEE. This CDR3 has 16 residues. The CDR3 reads CASSAGTGRFQTEAFF. CDR3 DNA sequence: TGTGCCAGCAGCGCCGGGACAGGGAGATTCCAGACTGAAGCTTTCTTT.

The V and J genes are TRBV5-1 and TRBJ1-4; no reliable D call. The CDR3 totals 13 residues. CDR1 and CDR2 (germline): SGHRS, YFSETQ. V lost 4 bases to trimming and J lost 3 bases, with 7 bases between them. The CDR3 DNA is TGCGCCAGCAGCGAACAGCCTAATGAAAAACTGTTTTTT. The encoded protein is CASSEQPNEKLFF. Full variable domain (remainder filled in from reference TRBV5-1 and TRBJ1-4): KAGVTQTPRYLIKTRGQQVTLSCSPISGHRSVSWYQQTPGQGLQFLFEYFSETQRNKGNFPGRFSGRQFSNSRSEMNVSTLELGDSALYLCASSEQPNEKLFFGSGTQLSVL.

The chain employs TRBV19 and TRBJ2-1; 8 nucleotides line up with TRBD2. Looked up from germline, CDR1 is LNHDA and CDR2 is SQIVND (reference sequence). The CDR3 runs 14 residues. With 5 bases clipped from V and 4 bases from J, the junction kept 4 bases outside the gene matches. CDR3 in amino acids: CASSESGRYNEQFF. CDR3 DNA: TGTGCCAGTAGTGAAAGCGGGAGATACAATGAGCAGTTCTTC.

The CDR3 DNA sequence: TGCGCCAGCAGCACGGACAGGGGGAGGGGGTGGAATTCACCCCTCCACTTT. This sequence encodes CASSTDRGRGWNSPLHF. This chain joins TRBV5-1 and TRBJ1-6, with TRBD1 identical over 10 bases. V dropped 4 bases and J dropped 7; count of bases not matched to a gene: 11. CDR1 SGHRS and CDR2 YFSETQ come from the germline V gene. The CDR3 runs to 17 residues.

V gene TRBV27 combines with J gene TRBJ2-7, with D perhaps matching TRBD2 (6 bases). Trimming stripped 3 bases from V and 2 bases from J, with 11 bases between. The CDR3 contains 14 residues. Germline-derived CDR1 and CDR2 are MNHEY and SMNVEV (reference sequence). The CDR3 region has the DNA TGTGCCAGCAGTTTGGACGGGAGCGCCTACGAGCAGTACTTC. Translation gives CASSLDGSAYEQYF.

The chain combines TRBV9 with TRBJ2-7; 14 bases align to TRBD2. Per germline, CDR1 SGDLS and CDR2 YYNGEE. This CDR3 is built from 18 residues. J gave up 1 base and V 5 bases, and 11 bases lay outside the gene matches. The CDR3 DNA follows: TGTGCCAGCAGTGCCGGGACTAGCGGGAGTTCGCTTTCCTACGAGCAGTACTTC. Its protein product is CASSAGTSGSSLSYEQYF.

This clone was counted only a few times. The rearrangement uses TRBV20-1 and TRBJ2-7, with D tentatively TRBD1 (5 bases). This CDR3 has 13 residues. Germline V gives CDR1 DFQATT, CDR2 SNEGSKA (reference sequence). The germline V and J ends were trimmed by 3 bases and 0 bases, with 9 bases remaining between them. CDR3 sequence: CSASLGRSYEQYV. Here the CDR3 DNA reads TGCAGTGCTAGTTTGGGGCGCTCCTACGAGCAGTACGTC.

This clone was seen a single time. The chain has TRBV2 and TRBJ2-2, with 12 positions matching TRBD2. Germline assignment: CDR1 SNHLY and CDR2 FYNNEI. The V segment lost 6 bases and the J segment 1 base; nucleotides outside the gene matches: 9. The CDR3 is 18 amino acids. As DNA, the CDR3 is TGTGCCAGCAGACCGACTAGCGGGAGCCGGGTGAACACCGGGGAGCTGTTTTTT. This sequence encodes CASRPTSGSRVNTGELFF. Filled out from reference TRBV2 and TRBJ2-2, the complete variable domain reads EPEVTQTPSHQVTQMGQEVILRCVPISNHLYFYWYRQILGQKVEFLVSFYNNEISEKSEIFDDQFSVERPDGSNFTLKIRSTKLEDSAMYFCASRPTSGSRVNTGELFFGEGSRLTVL.

For this clone: One end of the junction fails to match germline, which may point to a read error. The V call is TRBV6-5, the J call TRBJ1-5, with D hard to call. The germline gives CDR1 MNHEY, CDR2 SVGAGI. The CDR3 spans 14 residues. The CDR3 DNA is TGTGCCAGCAGTGACTCGCTACGCAATCAGCCCCAGCATTTT. It codes for CASSDSLRNQPQHF.

This rearrangement joins TRBV4-2 to TRBJ1-2; a weak D match, TRBD1 (5 bases). Per germline, CDR1 LGHNA and CDR2 YNFKEQ. Trimming took 0 bases from V and 6 from J, leaving 17 bases between them. This CDR3 spans 16 amino acids. The CDR3 is CASSQDRLGRDDGYTF. CDR3 sequence (DNA): TGTGCCAGCAGCCAAGATCGGTTAGGGAGGGACGATGGCTACACCTTC.

This clone was recorded only once. The genes are TRBV6-5 and TRBJ2-1, with a tentative D call TRBD2 (5 bases). CDR3 length equals 13 residues. CDR1 is MNHEY and CDR2 is SVGAGI in the germline V gene. Between the trimmed V and J ends, which lost 2 bases and 5 bases, there was a span of 7 bases. The CDR3 here is CASSYGADNEQFF. CDR3 coding DNA: TGTGCCAGCAGTTACGGAGCGGACAATGAGCAGTTCTTC.

The genes are TRBV28 and TRBJ2-1; TRBD2 aligns across 13 bases. J was trimmed by 3 bases and V by 6 bases; bases with no gene match: 8. This CDR3 has 17 amino acids. CDR1 is MDHEN and CDR2 is SYDVKM in the germline V gene. The CDR3 coding sequence is TGTGCCAGCAGGGAAACTAGCGGGGGGGCAAACTACAATGAGCAGTTCTTC. This gives the protein CASRETSGGANYNEQFF.

The J gene is TRBJ2-7, the V gene TRBV28; 9 bases align to TRBD2. There are 13 residues in the CDR3. V shed 7 bases and J 3 bases; nucleotides not matched to a gene: 4. CDR1 is MDHEN and CDR2 is SYDVKM in the germline V gene. CDR3 DNA sequence: TGTGCCAGCAAGACTAGCGGTCACTACGAGCAGTACGTC. Amino acids: CASKTSGHYEQYV.

J is TRBJ1-6 and V is TRBV30; 7 bases align to TRBD1. The CDR3 runs to 13 residues. Germline CDR1 and CDR2: GTSNPN and SVGIG (reference sequence). The V gene end was trimmed by 1 base and the J gene end by 7 bases; junction bases not matched to a gene: 1. The CDR3 bases are TGTGCCTGGAGTGGACAGGGAAATTCACCCCTCCACTTT. Protein product: CAWSGQGNSPLHF. The whole variable domain, filled in from reference TRBV30 and TRBJ1-6, reads SQTIHQWPATLVQPVGSPLSLECTVEGTSNPNLYWYRQAAGRGLQLLFYSVGIGQISSEVPQNLSASRPQDRQFILSSKKLLLSDSGFYLCAWSGQGNSPLHFGNGTRLTVT.

The chain couples TRBV6-5 to TRBJ2-5; 9 positions agree with TRBD1. V was clipped by 7 bases and J by 7 bases; unmatched bases: 7. CDR3 length equals 13 residues. CDR1 is MNHEY, CDR2 SVGAGI, per germline. The CDR3 DNA sequence: TGTGCCAGCACTTCGACAGGGGGAAGGACCCAGTACTTC. Translating it yields CASTSTGGRTQYF.

The chain uses TRBV5-1 and TRBJ1-1; 7 nucleotides align to TRBD1. V shed 3 bases and J 5 bases; nucleotides not matched to a gene: 19. Germline assignment: CDR1 SGHRS and CDR2 YFSETQ. This CDR3 comprises 18 residues. The CDR3 loop is CASSSSQGVGRGGTEAFF. In DNA, the CDR3 is TGCGCCAGCAGCTCCAGCCAGGGGGTCGGCAGGGGAGGAACTGAAGCTTTCTTT. Filled out from reference TRBV5-1 and TRBJ1-1, the complete variable domain reads KAGVTQTPRYLIKTRGQQVTLSCSPISGHRSVSWYQQTPGQGLQFLFEYFSETQRNKGNFPGRFSGRQFSNSRSEMNVSTLELGDSALYLCASSSSQGVGRGGTEAFFGQGTRLTVV.

The chain recombines TRBV5-4 with TRBJ2-2; 9 bases are shared with TRBD1. The CDR3 consists of 16 residues. The germline V gene has CDR1 SGHNT and CDR2 YYREEE (reference sequence). V shed 3 bases and J 5 bases; nucleotides not matched to a gene: 8. CDR3 sequence: CASSWGQGWDTGELFF. DNA for the CDR3: TGTGCCAGCAGCTGGGGACAGGGTTGGGATACCGGGGAGCTGTTTTTT.